Listed here are 20 T cell receptor beta chains from one sample, sequenced in a study of T cells in Graves' hyperthyroidism and ophthalmopathy. Authors of the study amplified TCR beta CDR3 regions from RNA transcripts. With the HTBI primer set, the TCR CDR3 went through a first round of RT-PCR. TCRdb ran MiXCR on the multiplex PCR reads and lists one entry per CDR3 protein. Of about 210,000 distinct CDR3 sequences in the sample, under 20% are singletons; the top ten hold roughly 50%. Source material: blood. The receptors were sampled from a man aged 50-59 years with Graves' hyperthyroidism.

The chain uses TRBV29-1 and TRBJ1-2; 11 bases map to TRBD1. The CDR3 has 12 amino acids. Germline lookup yields CDR1 SQVTM and CDR2 ANQGSEA. Unmatched junction bases numbered 2, after V lost 8 bases and J lost 3 bases. CDR3 DNA sequence: TGCAGCACGGGACAGGGGGACTATGGCTACACCTTC. This gives the protein CSTGQGDYGYTF.

This clonotype has ten or more counts. V and J are TRBV11-2 and TRBJ2-1, with D possibly being TRBD2 (6 bases). CDR3 length equals 15 residues. Germline V gene sequence: CDR1 SGHAT, CDR2 FQNNGV. Trimming removed 3 bases at V and 2 bases at J, with 11 bases between. The DNA of the CDR3 is TGTGCCAGCAGCTTCGGCGGGACTCCCTACAATGAGCAGTTCTTC. Its translation: CASSFGGTPYNEQFF.

This clonotype was recorded many times. V and J are TRBV11-3 and TRBJ2-5; weak D call: TRBD2 (6 bases). Germline V gene data show CDR1 as SGHNT and CDR2 as YENEEA. Trimming shortened V by 1 base and J by 3 bases, and 12 bases separated the two germline ends. The length of the CDR3 is 15 residues. The CDR3 nucleotides are TGTGCCAGCAGCTTAGGTCGGGGGAGAGAAGAGACCCAGTACTTC. It codes for CASSLGRGREETQYF. The variable domain in full, completed from reference TRBV11-3 and TRBJ2-5, reads EAGVVQSPRYKIIEKKQPVAFWCNPISGHNTLYWYLQNLGQGPELLIRYENEEAVDDSQLPKDRFSAERLKGVDSTLKIQPAELGDSAVYLCASSLGRGREETQYFGPGTRLLVL.

This clonotype was seen only a few times. The chain carries TRBV27 and TRBJ2-7, with 9 positions matching TRBD2. The CDR3 spans 15 residues. Germline CDR1 reads MNHEY; CDR2 reads SMNVEV (reference sequence). Trimming cost V 4 bases and J 4 bases; bases outside gene matches: 8. The CDR3 reads CASSYSGSLHYEQYF. CDR3 sequence (DNA): TGTGCCAGCAGTTATAGCGGGAGTCTCCATTACGAGCAGTACTTC.

V is TRBV5-1 and J is TRBJ2-3; 10 positions agree with TRBD2. Germline CDR1 is SGHRS and CDR2 is YFSETQ. This CDR3 has 15 residues. J lost 0 bases, V lost 4 bases, and 2 bases had no gene match. The CDR3 coding sequence is TGCGCCAGCAGCATTAGCGGGAGGAGCACAGATACGCAGTATTTT. Its protein product is CASSISGRSTDTQYF.

This clonotype was recorded a few times. The chain couples TRBV9 to TRBJ1-2, with TRBD1 matching 7 bases. This CDR3 is built from 15 residues. Trimming removed 0 bases from V and 3 bases from J; junction bases left unmatched: 5. The germline CDR1 and CDR2 sequences are SGDLS and YYNGEE. Here the CDR3 DNA reads TGTGCCAGCAGCGTAGCTCCGCAGGGGGACTATGGCTACACCTTC. Residues: CASSVAPQGDYGYTF.

This clonotype was picked up a small number of times. This chain joins TRBV9 and TRBJ2-2; D is possibly TRBD2 (6 bases). Trimming stripped 0 bases from V and 0 bases from J, with 6 bases between. CDR1 SGDLS and CDR2 YYNGEE come from the germline V gene. The CDR3 is 15 residues long. The CDR3 is CASSVGGANTGELFF. CDR3 in DNA: TGTGCCAGCAGCGTAGGGGGGGCGAACACCGGGGAGCTGTTTTTT.

This clonotype was detected a few times. This may stem from a read error, because a much larger clone lies one nucleotide away. CDR3 in amino acids: CASSLQVVYEQFF. The CDR3 DNA is TGTGCCAGCAGTCTACAGGTCGTCTACGAGCAGTTCTTC. The V call is TRBV28, the J call TRBJ2-7; D may be TRBD1 (5 bases). The J call may not be correct, given that the DNA end is closer to TRBJ2-1. This CDR3 comprises 13 residues. CDR1 MDHEN and CDR2 SYDVKM come from the germline V gene.

The gene calls are TRBV5-4 and TRBJ1-2; 9 bases map to TRBD1. In germline, CDR1 is SGHNT, CDR2 YYREEE (reference sequence). V dropped 5 bases and J dropped 2; count of bases not matched to a gene: 1. The CDR3 is 13 residues long. The CDR3 region is CASSGTGNYGYTF. The CDR3 region has the DNA TGTGCCAGCAGTGGGACAGGGAACTATGGCTACACCTTC.

This clonotype appeared many times. The chain is built from TRBV7-9 and TRBJ2-5; TRBD1 agrees at 7 bases. With 5 bases clipped from V and 5 bases from J, the junction kept 5 bases outside the gene matches. Germline-derived CDR1 and CDR2 are SEHNR and FQNEAQ (reference sequence). The CDR3 extends over 13 amino acids. The CDR3 sequence: CASSLQGSETQYF. CDR3 sequence (DNA): TGTGCCAGCAGCCTACAGGGGTCGGAGACCCAGTACTTC.

This clonotype was recorded a few times. The chain employs TRBV9 and TRBJ2-2; TRBD2 matches 9 bases. Germline CDR1 is SGDLS and CDR2 is YYNGEE. The CDR3 totals 17 residues. With V trimmed by 0 bases and J by 3 bases, 6 bases remained unmatched. Here the CDR3 DNA reads TGTGCCAGCAGCGTAGTGAGTAGCGGGAGCCACACCGGGGAGCTGTTTTTT. It is translated as CASSVVSSGSHTGELFF.

This clonotype was counted many times. CDR3 sequence reads: CASSIRDRAYEQYF. CDR3 bases: TGTGCCAGCAGTATCCGGGACAGGGCCTACGAGCAGTACTTC. The rearrangement joins TRBV28 to TRBJ2-7, with 9 bases lining up with TRBD1. The CDR3 spans 14 residues. V trimming: 5 bases; J trimming: 2 bases; junction bases outside the gene matches: 4. Germline CDR1 reads MDHEN; CDR2 reads SYDVKM.

This clonotype turned up a few times. One end of the junction is discordant with germline, which a read error may explain. This chain joins TRBV7-2 and TRBJ2-3; D is possibly TRBD1 or TRBD2 (7 bases each). The CDR3 spans 17 residues. Germline V gene sequence: CDR1 SGHTA, CDR2 FQGNSA. Here the CDR3 DNA reads TGCGCCAGCAGCCAAAGCGGGACAGAGCCGAACACAGATACGCAGTATTTT. Translation: CASSQSGTEPNTDTQYF.

This clonotype has ten or more counts. The V and J genes are TRBV28 and TRBJ2-7; no definite D call. CDR1 is MDHEN and CDR2 is SYDVKM in the germline V gene. The CDR3 runs to 14 residues. The germline V and J ends were trimmed by 1 base and 0 bases, with 7 bases remaining between them. The CDR3 loop is CASSLYQSSYEQYF. CDR3 in DNA: TGTGCCAGCAGTTTATACCAGTCCTCCTACGAGCAGTACTTC.

This clonotype was counted many times. The V and J genes are TRBV4-1 and TRBJ1-2; D uncertain. The V end was cut by 0 bases, the J end by 4 bases, with 12 bases between. Germline-derived CDR1 and CDR2 are MGHRA and YSYEKL. The CDR3 is made up of 15 amino acids. The CDR3 spells CASSQDFGAIYGYTF. CDR3 nucleotide sequence: TGCGCCAGCAGCCAAGATTTTGGCGCGATCTATGGCTACACCTTC.

This clonotype appeared many times. This chain uses TRBV27 with TRBJ1-2, with 11 bases aligning to TRBD1. The CDR3 spans 15 residues. Germline loops: CDR1 MNHEY, CDR2 SMNVEV (reference sequence). J was trimmed by 8 bases and V by 6 bases; bases with no gene match: 11. The CDR3 region has the DNA TGTGCCAGCAGCCCCGGGACAGGGGGAAGTGGGGGCTACACCTTC. Encoded protein: CASSPGTGGSGGYTF.

This clonotype has a handful of counts. The rearrangement joins TRBV6-1 to TRBJ1-2; the D is unclear. This CDR3 contains 15 residues. Germline CDR1 MNHNS, CDR2 SASEGT. V lost 6 bases and J lost 2, with 16 bases in between. CDR3 protein: CASRSQARVNYGYTF. In DNA, the CDR3 is TGTGCCAGCAGATCCCAAGCGAGGGTGAACTATGGCTACACCTTC.

This clonotype was recorded at least ten times. The chain couples TRBV29-1 to TRBJ1-2; maybe TRBD1 (5 bases). The germline V gene has CDR1 SQVTM and CDR2 ANQGSEA. This CDR3 is 12 amino acids long. Trimming took off 4 bases at V and 8 bases at J, with 14 bases between the two ends. The CDR3 DNA reads TGCAGCGTTGGGTCCTGGGGGGAGGGCTACACCTTC. It codes for CSVGSWGEGYTF.

This clonotype has at least ten counts. V is TRBV6-1 and J is TRBJ1-1, with D possibly matching TRBD1 (6 bases). Germline V gene sequence: CDR1 MNHNS, CDR2 SASEGT. V gave up 5 bases and J gave up 6 bases, with 13 bases separating them. CDR3 length: 13 amino acids. CDR3 sequence (DNA): TGTGCCAGCAGTTTCGAGGGGGAGGCTGAAGCTTTCTTT. This sequence encodes CASSFEGEAEAFF.

The chain couples TRBV11-2 to TRBJ2-5; 11 positions agree with TRBD2. V lost 4 bases, J lost 4 bases, and 8 bases stayed unmatched. The CDR3 length is 16 residues. Germline loops: CDR1 SGHAT, CDR2 FQNNGV. This CDR3 is CASSSGSLAGVETQYF. CDR3 DNA: TGTGCCAGCAGCTCGGGGTCACTAGCGGGAGTAGAGACCCAGTACTTC.